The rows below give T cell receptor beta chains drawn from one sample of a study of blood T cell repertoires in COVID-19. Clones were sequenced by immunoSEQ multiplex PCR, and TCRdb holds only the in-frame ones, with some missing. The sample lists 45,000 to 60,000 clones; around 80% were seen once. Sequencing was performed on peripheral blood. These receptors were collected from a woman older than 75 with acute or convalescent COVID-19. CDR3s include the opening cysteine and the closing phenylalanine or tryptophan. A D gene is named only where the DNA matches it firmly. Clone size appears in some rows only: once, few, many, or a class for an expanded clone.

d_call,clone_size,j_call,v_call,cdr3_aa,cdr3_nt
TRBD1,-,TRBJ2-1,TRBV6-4,CASSQGANEQFF,TGTGCCAGCAGTCAGGGGGCCAATGAGCAGTTCTTC
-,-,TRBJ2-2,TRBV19,CACQVSDNTGELFF,TGTGCCTGCCAGGTTTCGGATAACACCGGGGAGCTGTTTTTT
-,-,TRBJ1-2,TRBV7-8,CASSPHSRVSYGYTF,TGTGCCAGCAGCCCCCACTCCCGGGTCTCCTATGGCTACACCTTC
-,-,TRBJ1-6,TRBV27,CASSPRQAASPLHF,TGTGCCAGCAGTCCACGACAAGCGGCTTCACCCCTCCACTTT
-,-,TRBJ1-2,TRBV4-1,CASSQGQANYGYTF,TGCGCCAGCAGCCAAGGACAGGCGAACTATGGCTACACCTTC
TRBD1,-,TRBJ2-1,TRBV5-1,CASSSGDRRRNEQFF,TGCGCCAGCAGCTCCGGGGACAGGCGCCGGAATGAGCAGTTCTTC
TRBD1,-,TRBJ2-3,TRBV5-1,CASSIGTVTDTQYF,TGCGCCAGCAGCATTGGGACAGTGACAGATACGCAGTATTTT
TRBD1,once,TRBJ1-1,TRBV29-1,CSARQGWTEAFF,TGCAGCGCCAGACAGGGGTGGACTGAAGCTTTCTTT
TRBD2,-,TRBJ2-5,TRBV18,CASSTWTSGRQETQYF,TGTGCCAGCTCGACCTGGACTAGCGGGCGTCAAGAGACCCAGTACTTC
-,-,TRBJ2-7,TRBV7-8,CASSLGGGSREQYF,TGTGCCAGCAGCTTAGGAGGCGGGTCTCGGGAGCAGTACTTC
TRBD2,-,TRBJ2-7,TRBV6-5,CASSQAGGSYEQYF,TGTGCCAGCAGCCAAGCGGGGGGCTCCTACGAGCAGTACTTC